The T cell receptor beta chain under discussion was sequenced for a study of breast tumors, draining lymph nodes, adjacent tissues. Study-wide results and limits: Luminal-like breast cancer showed significantly higher tumor–nontumor repertoire similarity than basal-like. Most tumor T cells seemingly derive from lymph node, then expand in tumor.

The lymph nodes were axillary draining lymph nodes from breast cancer patients. TCRdb processed the multiplex PCR reads anew with MiXCR; each CDR3 protein has one entry. The data hold approximately 250,000 distinct CDR3 sequences, with 30% to 35% observed a single time. Per germline, CDR1 DFQATT and CDR2 SNEGSKA (reference sequence). The CDR3 has 15 residues. V trimming: 3 bases; J trimming: 2 bases; junction bases outside the gene matches: 3. This clonotype was seen repeatedly, ten times or more. Its antigen remains unknown. Sequencing was performed on axillary lymph node tissue. This TCR was sampled from a female donor with breast cancer. Some clones in this sample may be carry-over from other donors' samples. The rearrangement links TRBV20-1 to TRBJ2-1; 11 bases align to TRBD2. This CDR3 reads CSASSGRVTYNEQFF. The CDR3 nucleotides read TGCAGTGCTAGTAGCGGGAGGGTTACCTACAATGAGCAGTTCTTC.